Presented here are 22 T cell receptor beta chains from one specimen sequenced in a study of cytomegalovirus exposure and HLA in healthy donors. A multiplex PCR was run with 60 Vbeta primers and 13 Jbeta primers. Method: immunoSEQ multiplex PCR; TCRdb's copy keeps in-frame clones and lacks some. There are 110,000 to 150,000 clones in the sample; approximately 80% occur only once, and less than 5% lies in the top ten. The sample consisted of PBMCs. These receptors originate from a male donor in good health and CMV-seronegative.

The chain combines TRBV20-1 with TRBJ1-1; D not resolved. Trimming removed 1 base from V and 12 bases from J, with 12 bases in between. The CDR3 is 11 amino acids. Germline-derived CDR1 and CDR2 are DFQATT and SNEGSKA (reference sequence). CDR3 coding DNA: TGCAGTGCTAGAGCTAGGGAGATAACTTTCTTT. This sequence encodes CSARAREITFF.

V gene TRBV7-3 combines with J gene TRBJ2-1; 9 bases map to TRBD1. CDR3 length equals 20 residues. V was clipped by 2 bases and J by 0 bases; unmatched bases: 14. Germline loops: CDR1 SGHTA, CDR2 FQGTGA. CDR3 protein: CASSLLGSTGGESSYNEQFF. CDR3 bases: TGTGCCAGCAGCTTATTGGGTTCCACAGGGGGCGAAAGCTCCTACAATGAGCAGTTCTTC.

The rearrangement uses TRBV5-5 and TRBJ1-1, with 9 bases fitting TRBD1. Germline loops: CDR1 SGHKS, CDR2 YYEKEE (reference sequence). This CDR3 has 15 amino acids. Unmatched junction bases numbered 4, after V lost 0 bases and J lost 4 bases. The CDR3 sequence: CASSLGGQGFTEAFF. The CDR3 DNA follows: TGTGCCAGCAGCTTGGGGGGACAGGGATTCACTGAAGCTTTCTTT.

The chain recombines TRBV7-3 with TRBJ2-1; no clear D gene. CDR1 and CDR2 from the germline V gene are SGHTA and FQGTGA. Trimming left V 1 base short and J 5 bases short, with 6 bases between. This CDR3 spans 13 amino acids. Here the CDR3 DNA reads TGTGCCAGCAGCTTAAGCCGAGACAATGAGCAGTTCTTC. It translates to CASSLSRDNEQFF.

This clone was detected only a few times. The V gene is TRBV7-9, the J gene TRBJ2-3; 8 nucleotides match TRBD2. Germline V gives CDR1 SEHNR, CDR2 FQNEAQ (reference sequence). V lost 3 bases and J lost 0; bases outside the gene matches: 5. The CDR3 contains 16 residues. In nucleotides, the CDR3 is TGTGCCAGCAGCTTTCGAGCGGGGGTTAGCACAGATACGCAGTATTTT. This encodes CASSFRAGVSTDTQYF.

This rearrangement joins TRBV10-3 to TRBJ1-2; no reliable D call. CDR3 length: 14 residues. In germline, CDR1 is ENHRY, CDR2 SYGVKD. V was pared by 0 bases and J by 3 bases, with 8 bases between. CDR3 region: CAISESRADYGYTF. The CDR3 region has the DNA TGTGCCATCAGTGAGTCGCGGGCGGACTATGGCTACACCTTC.

V gene TRBV5-1 combines with J gene TRBJ2-7; 8 bases align to TRBD2. Germline CDR1 SGHRS, CDR2 YFSETQ. Germline trimming cut 4 bases from V and 0 bases from J; bases unmatched to any gene: 3. The CDR3 loop spans 14 amino acids. CDR3 residues: CASSNSGISYEQYF. Written as DNA, the CDR3 is TGCGCCAGCAGCAATAGCGGGATCTCCTACGAGCAGTACTTC.

This clone was found once. The chain is built from TRBV5-1 and TRBJ1-1; TRBD1 might be the D (5 bases). The CDR3 has 14 amino acids. Per germline, CDR1 SGHRS and CDR2 YFSETQ. V was clipped by 4 bases and J by 10 bases, with 20 bases between them. Here the CDR3 DNA reads TGCGCCAGCAGCCCCGCAGGGTATTCTCCCGGAGCTTTCTTT. Translating gives CASSPAGYSPGAFF.

This clone was observed a handful of times. This chain connects TRBV5-1 to TRBJ2-7; perhaps TRBD1 as D (6 bases). With 4 bases removed from V and 6 bases from J, the gap between germline ends came to 20 bases. The germline V gene has CDR1 SGHRS and CDR2 YFSETQ. The CDR3 has 15 residues. This CDR3 reads CASSPSPAGAVEQYF. In nucleotides, the CDR3 is TGCGCCAGCAGCCCATCCCCGGCAGGGGCGGTCGAGCAGTACTTC.

The chain links TRBV14 to TRBJ1-1; D gene ambiguous. The germline CDR1 and CDR2 sequences are SGHDN and FVKESK. With 0 bases removed from V and 1 base from J, the gap between germline ends came to 9 bases. The CDR3 length is 15 residues. CDR3 DNA: TGTGCCAGCAGCCAAGATTTCCGCGGGAACACTGAAGCTTTCTTT. It is translated as CASSQDFRGNTEAFF.

This rearrangement joins TRBV11-2 to TRBJ2-1, with 9 positions matching TRBD2. V was pared by 7 bases and J by 4 bases, with 14 bases of the junction left unmatched. The CDR3 length is 17 residues. Germline-derived CDR1 and CDR2 are SGHAT and FQNNGV. The CDR3 here is CASIPAPSSGSYNEQFF. CDR3 coding DNA: TGTGCCAGCATCCCCGCCCCGAGTAGCGGGAGTTACAATGAGCAGTTCTTC.

The chain combines TRBV28 with TRBJ2-1; TRBD2 might be the D (5 bases). Germline V gene lookup returns CDR1 MDHEN and CDR2 SYDVKM. The CDR3 runs to 13 residues. Trimming took 3 bases from V and 10 from J, leaving 13 bases between them. CDR3 nucleotides: TGTGCCAGCAGTTTCGGCGGGTGGCACGAGCAGTTCTTC. This translates into CASSFGGWHEQFF.

The chain combines TRBV5-1 with TRBJ1-4; no clear D. Germline assignment: CDR1 SGHRS and CDR2 YFSETQ. The CDR3 totals 15 residues. V lost 3 bases and J 8 bases, leaving 17 bases between the germline ends. The CDR3 nucleotides are TGCGCCAGCAGCTCCGCGGGGTCGGTGAGAGAAAAACTGTTTTTT. It is translated as CASSSAGSVREKLFF.

The chain employs TRBV7-9 and TRBJ2-7, with TRBD1 matching over 7 bases. V shed 4 bases, J shed 4 bases, and the junction held 10 bases outside the gene matches. CDR1 is SEHNR, CDR2 FQNEAQ, per germline (reference sequence). The CDR3 loop spans 15 amino acids. CDR3: CASSSAGGSGYEQYF. CDR3 DNA: TGTGCCAGCAGCTCAGCAGGGGGATCGGGGTACGAGCAGTACTTC. The whole variable domain, filled in from reference TRBV7-9 and TRBJ2-7, reads DTGVSQNPRHKITKRGQNVTFRCDPISEHNRLYWYRQTLGQGPEFLTYFQNEAQLEKSRLLSDRFSAERPKGSFSTLEIQRTEQGDSAMYLCASSSAGGSGYEQYFGPGTRLTVT.

The J gene is TRBJ2-1, the V gene TRBV11-2; TRBD1 agrees at 12 bases. V was clipped by 1 base and J by 8 bases; unmatched bases: 3. CDR3 length equals 15 residues. Germline values: CDR1 SGHAT, CDR2 FQNNGV. Here the CDR3 DNA reads TGTGCCAGCAGCTTAGCGGGACAGGGGGCATATGAGCAGTTCTTC. It codes for CASSLAGQGAYEQFF.

The genes are TRBV19 and TRBJ2-7; 10 nucleotides match TRBD2. The CDR3 has 15 amino acids. With V trimmed by 4 bases and J by 3 bases, 6 bases remained unmatched. The germline gives CDR1 LNHDA, CDR2 SQIVND (reference sequence). DNA of the CDR3: TGTGCCAGTAGTAACCCCCGGACTAGCGGCTACGAGCAGTACTTC. This codes for CASSNPRTSGYEQYF.

The count of this clone is one. The junction departs from the called germline gene at one end, perhaps through a read error. The CDR3 DNA follows: TGTTCCAGCAGCTTAGACCCAGGGGGTGGGGCTGGCTACACCTTC. Protein product: CSSSLDPGGGAGYTF. The V and J genes are TRBV7-9 and TRBJ1-2; 7 bases map to TRBD1. Germline V gives CDR1 SEHNR, CDR2 FQNEAQ (reference sequence). CDR3 length: 15 residues.

This chain joins TRBV19 and TRBJ1-2, with D perhaps matching TRBD1 (6 bases). CDR3 length: 15 amino acids. The V gene lost 5 bases and the J gene lost 7 bases, with 20 bases spanning the gap. The germline V gene encodes CDR1 LNHDA and CDR2 SQIVND (reference sequence). This CDR3 is CASSPPTGSTSGYTF. CDR3 nucleotides: TGTGCCAGTAGTCCCCCGACAGGTTCTACCAGTGGCTACACCTTC.

The chain carries TRBV7-9 and TRBJ2-7; 10 positions agree with TRBD2. In germline, CDR1 is SEHNR, CDR2 FQNEAQ (reference sequence). The length of the CDR3 is 16 residues. J gave up 0 bases and V 5 bases, and 7 bases lay outside the gene matches. The CDR3: CASSIPGLASSYEQYF. The CDR3 coding sequence is TGTGCCAGCAGCATTCCGGGACTAGCGAGCTCCTACGAGCAGTACTTC.

The rearrangement uses TRBV5-4 and TRBJ2-3; D is perhaps TRBD2 (5 bases). The CDR3 covers 15 residues. Germline V gene sequence: CDR1 SGHNT, CDR2 YYREEE (reference sequence). Trimming took 0 bases from V and 3 from J, leaving 11 bases between them. Here the CDR3 DNA reads TGTGCCAGCAGCTTGGGGCGGGCAGAAACAGATACGCAGTATTTT. It codes for CASSLGRAETDTQYF.

The genes are TRBV4-2 and TRBJ2-3; TRBD2 aligns across 7 bases. Germline assignment: CDR1 LGHNA and CDR2 YNFKEQ. This CDR3 has 16 residues. With V trimmed by 1 base and J by 2 bases, 6 bases remained unmatched. The CDR3: CASSQGLGGTTDTQYF. The CDR3 DNA follows: TGTGCCAGCAGCCAAGGTTTGGGGGGGACCACAGATACGCAGTATTTT.

Comments on this clone: The same CDR3 arises from other DNA sequences in this sample as well. V is TRBV11-2 and J is TRBJ2-7; D might be TRBD1 (6 bases). CDR3 length equals 14 residues. Germline CDR1 SGHAT, CDR2 FQNNGV. The germline V and J ends were trimmed by 4 bases and 0 bases, with 10 bases remaining between them. The DNA for the CDR3 is TGTGCCAGCAGCTCGGACAGTAGCTCCTACGAGCAGTACTTC. Protein: CASSSDSSSYEQYF.